This T cell receptor (beta chain) was found in a study of blood T cell repertoires in COVID-19. As for the study in general: Spain, Italy and the United States supplied samples that represented acute and convalescent COVID-19. PBMCs, B-cell-depleted T cells, or T cells were the source of the cDNA or gDNA that made up the material.

V lost 0 bases and J 8 bases, leaving 22 bases between the germline ends. The V gene's germline CDR1 is LNHDA and CDR2 SQIVND (reference sequence). This CDR3 is built from 17 residues. The repertoire was sequenced with immunoSEQ multiplex PCR; TCRdb's copy has only in-frame clones and lacks some. Of some 100,000 clones detected, roughly 81% appear once; the ten largest clones hold less than 11%. This TCR was sampled from a human donor in a cohort sampled during active COVID-19. The sample was peripheral blood. This chain links TRBV19 with TRBJ1-2, with TRBD1 as a possible D gene (5 bases). The CDR3 coding sequence is TGTGCCAGTAGTATAGATGACCAGGGACTGCGATTATACGGCTACACCTTC. This sequence encodes CASSIDDQGLRLYGYTF.